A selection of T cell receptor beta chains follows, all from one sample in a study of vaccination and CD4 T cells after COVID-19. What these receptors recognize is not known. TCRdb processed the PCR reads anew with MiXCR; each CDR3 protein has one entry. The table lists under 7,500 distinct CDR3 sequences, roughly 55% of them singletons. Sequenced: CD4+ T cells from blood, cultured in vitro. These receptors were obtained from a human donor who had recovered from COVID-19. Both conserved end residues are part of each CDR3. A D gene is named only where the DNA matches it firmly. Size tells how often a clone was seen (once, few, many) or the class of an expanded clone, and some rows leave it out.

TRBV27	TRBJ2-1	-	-	CASSSLANLQSGQFF	TGTGCCAGCAGTTCCCTAGCTAATCTCCAATCGGGGCAGTTCTTC
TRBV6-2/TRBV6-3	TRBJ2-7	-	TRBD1	CASSYRGQAPYEQYF	TGTGCCAGCAGTTACCGCGGACAGGCACCCTACGAGCAGTACTTC
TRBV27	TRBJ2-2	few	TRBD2	CASRRKGSGGYTGELFF	TGTGCCAGCAGAAGAAAGGGGTCGGGAGGCTACACCGGGGAGCTGTTTTTT
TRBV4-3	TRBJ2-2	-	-	CASSQEGYSNTGELFF	TGCGCCAGCAGCCAAGAGGGCTACTCGAACACCGGGGAGCTGTTTTTT
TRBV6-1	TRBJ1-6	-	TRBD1	CASRDREGSPLHF	TGTGCCAGCAGGGACAGGGAAGGATCACCCCTCCACTTT
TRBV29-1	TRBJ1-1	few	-	CSVQGVMVSTEAFF	TGCAGCGTTCAGGGAGTAATGGTAAGCACTGAAGCTTTCTTT
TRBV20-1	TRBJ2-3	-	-	CSARAGRTDTQYF	TGCAGTGCTAGGGCGGGGCGCACAGATACGCAGTATTTT
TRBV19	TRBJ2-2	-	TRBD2	CASRISGSGSTGELFF	TGTGCCAGTAGGATAAGCGGGAGCGGTAGTACCGGGGAGCTGTTTTTT
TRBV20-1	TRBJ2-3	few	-	CSARREATDTQYF	TGCAGTGCTAGGAGGGAGGCGACAGATACGCAGTATTTT
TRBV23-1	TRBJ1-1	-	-	CASSQSSGTAEAFF	TGCGCCAGCAGTCAATCATCCGGGACGGCTGAAGCTTTCTTT
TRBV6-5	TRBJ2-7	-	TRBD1	CASTYSVTGNYEQYF	TGTGCCAGCACTTACTCGGTGACAGGGAACTACGAGCAGTACTTC
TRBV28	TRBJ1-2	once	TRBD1	CASSAGGYAGYTF	TGTGCCAGCAGTGCAGGGGGGTACGCTGGCTACACCTTC
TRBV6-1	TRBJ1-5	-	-	CASSEQTSNQPQHF	TGTGCCAGCAGTGAACAGACAAGCAATCAGCCCCAGCATTTT
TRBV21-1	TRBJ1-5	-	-	CASSNVHQGRYSNQPQHF	TGTGCCAGCAGCAATGTTCACCAAGGGCGTTATAGCAATCAGCCCCAGCATTTT
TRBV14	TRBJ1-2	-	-	CASSPGLYGYTF	TGTGCCAGCAGCCCTGGGCTCTATGGCTACACCTTC
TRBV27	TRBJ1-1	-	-	CASRAGGKTEAFF	TGTGCCAGCAGGGCTGGGGGCAAAACTGAAGCTTTCTTT
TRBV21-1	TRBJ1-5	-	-	CASSAQGFYQPQHF	TGTGCCAGCAGCGCACAGGGTTTCTATCAGCCCCAGCATTTT
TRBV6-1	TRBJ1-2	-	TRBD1	CASRAQGVGGYTF	TGTGCCAGCAGAGCTCAGGGGGTTGGTGGCTACACCTTC
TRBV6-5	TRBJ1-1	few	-	CASSYQGITEAFF	TGTGCCAGCAGTTACCAGGGCATCACTGAAGCTTTCTTT
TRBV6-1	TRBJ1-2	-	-	CASSEGRLYGYTF	TGTGCCAGCAGTGAAGGGCGGTTGTATGGCTACACCTTC
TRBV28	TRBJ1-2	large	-	CASSLLTGLYGYTF	TGTGCCAGCAGTTTATTGACAGGACTCTATGGCTACACCTTC
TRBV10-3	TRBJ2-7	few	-	CAISESAAAYEQYF	TGTGCCATCAGTGAGTCAGCGGCTGCCTACGAGCAGTACTTC
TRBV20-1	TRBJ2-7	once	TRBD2	CSGKPGLAGGYEQYF	TGCAGTGGGAAACCGGGACTAGCGGGGGGCTACGAGCAGTACTTC
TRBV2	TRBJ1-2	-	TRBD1	CASSEAGRGPGYTF	TGTGCCAGCAGTGAAGCCGGCAGGGGGCCTGGCTACACCTTC
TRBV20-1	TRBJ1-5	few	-	CSARVQSNQPQHF	TGCAGTGCTAGAGTACAGAGCAATCAGCCCCAGCATTTT
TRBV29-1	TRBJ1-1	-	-	CSVVLGQWNTEAFF	TGCAGCGTTGTGTTGGGACAATGGAACACTGAAGCTTTCTTT
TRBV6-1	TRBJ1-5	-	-	CASLGVYSNQPQHF	TGTGCCAGCCTTGGGGTCTATAGCAATCAGCCCCAGCATTTT
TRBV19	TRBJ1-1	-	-	CASATKGDTEAFF	TGTGCCAGCGCTACTAAGGGGGACACTGAAGCTTTCTTT
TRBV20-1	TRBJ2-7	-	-	CSARFAAVEQYF	TGCAGTGCTAGATTCGCGGCGGTTGAGCAGTACTTC
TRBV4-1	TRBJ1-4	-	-	CASSQMGPTELFF	TGCGCCAGCAGCCAAATGGGTCCGACAGAACTGTTTTTT
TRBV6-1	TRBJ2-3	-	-	CASSVLPGPSTDTQYF	TGTGCCAGCAGTGTACTCCCCGGACCGAGCACAGATACGCAGTATTTT
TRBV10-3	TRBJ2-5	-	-	CAISESGGPGTQYF	TGTGCCATCAGTGAGTCGGGGGGCCCCGGGACCCAGTACTTC
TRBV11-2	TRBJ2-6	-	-	CASSPLRFDVSSGANVLTF	TGTGCCAGCAGCCCCCTTCGATTTGACGTATCCTCTGGGGCCAACGTCCTGACTTTC
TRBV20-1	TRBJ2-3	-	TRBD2	CSVPISGGATDTQYF	TGCAGTGTTCCCATTAGCGGGGGGGCGACAGATACGCAGTATTTT
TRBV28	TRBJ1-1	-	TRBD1	CASSQSGTGTPEAFF	TGTGCCAGCAGTCAATCCGGGACAGGGACCCCTGAAGCTTTCTTT
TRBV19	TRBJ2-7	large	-	CATSDSRYEQYF	TGTGCCACCTCGGACAGTCGGTACGAGCAGTACTTC
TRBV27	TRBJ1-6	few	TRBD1	CASSLRGGDSSPLHF	TGTGCCAGCAGTTTAAGAGGGGGCGATAGTTCACCCCTCCACTTT
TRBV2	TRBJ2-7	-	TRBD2	CASSFQRGPSYEQYF	TGTGCCAGCAGTTTCCAGCGGGGGCCCTCCTACGAGCAGTACTTC
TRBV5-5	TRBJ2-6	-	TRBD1	CASSNSGTGELWPGANVLTF	TGTGCCAGCAGTAACTCCGGGACAGGGGAGCTTTGGCCTGGGGCCAACGTCCTGACTTTC
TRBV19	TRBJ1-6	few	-	CATSPGDSPLHF	TGTGCCACCTCTCCTGGGGATTCACCCCTCCACTTT
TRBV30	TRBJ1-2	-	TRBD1	CAQMLGQDYGYTF	TGTGCCCAAATGTTGGGACAGGACTATGGCTACACCTTC
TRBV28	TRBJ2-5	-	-	CASSPGTTQETQYF	TGTGCCAGCAGTCCCGGGACAACACAAGAGACCCAGTACTTC
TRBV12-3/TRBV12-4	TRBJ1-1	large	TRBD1	CASRPPGQGVAFF	TGTGCCAGCAGACCCCCGGGACAGGGGGTAGCTTTCTTT
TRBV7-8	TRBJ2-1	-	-	CASSRGAGYNNEQFF	TGTGCCAGCTCACGAGGGGCGGGATATAACAATGAGCAGTTCTTC
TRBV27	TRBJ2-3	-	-	CASSLAGVGADTQYF	TGTGCCAGCAGTTTGGCAGGGGTGGGGGCAGATACGCAGTATTTT
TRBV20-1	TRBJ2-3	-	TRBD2	CSAFLAERTDTQYF	TGCAGTGCTTTTCTAGCGGAGCGCACAGATACGCAGTATTTT
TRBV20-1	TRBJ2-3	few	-	CSALGMSQKDTQYF	TGCAGTGCTTTGGGAATGTCGCAAAAGGATACGCAGTATTTT
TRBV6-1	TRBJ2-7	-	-	CASSEIRQSSYEQYF	TGTGCCAGCAGTGAAATCCGACAGAGCTCCTACGAGCAGTACTTC
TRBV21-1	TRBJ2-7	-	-	CASSEKGTRQEVSYEQYF	TGTGCCAGCAGCGAAAAGGGGACCCGACAGGAAGTTTCCTACGAGCAGTACTTC
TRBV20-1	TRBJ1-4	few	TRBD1	CSARDWGQGNEKLFF	TGCAGTGCTAGAGATTGGGGACAGGGTAATGAAAAACTGTTTTTT
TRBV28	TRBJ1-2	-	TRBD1	CASQKNPDRGHGYTF	TGTGCCAGCCAAAAAAACCCAGACAGGGGGCACGGCTACACCTTC
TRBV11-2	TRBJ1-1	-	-	CASSLGGAGLGAFF	TGTGCCAGCAGCTTAGGGGGGGCGGGCCTGGGCGCTTTCTTT
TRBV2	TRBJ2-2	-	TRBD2	CASSMTSANTGELFF	TGTGCCAGCAGTATGACTAGCGCGAACACCGGGGAGCTGTTTTTT